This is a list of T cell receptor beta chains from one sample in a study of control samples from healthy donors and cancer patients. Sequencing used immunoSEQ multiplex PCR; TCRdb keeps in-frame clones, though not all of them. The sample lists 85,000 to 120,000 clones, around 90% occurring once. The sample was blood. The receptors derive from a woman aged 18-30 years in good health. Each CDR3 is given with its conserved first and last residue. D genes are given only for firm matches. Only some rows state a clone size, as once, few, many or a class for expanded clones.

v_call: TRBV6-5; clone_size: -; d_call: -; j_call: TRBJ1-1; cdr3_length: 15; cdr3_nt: TGTGCCAGCAGTTACCCAGGACAGCTAGGGCAAGAAGCTTTCTTT; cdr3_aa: CASSYPGQLGQEAFF
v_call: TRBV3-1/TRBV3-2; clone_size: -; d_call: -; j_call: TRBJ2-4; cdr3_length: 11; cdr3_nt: TGTGCCAGCAGCCAAGATCGGATTCAGTACTTC; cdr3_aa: CASSQDRIQYF
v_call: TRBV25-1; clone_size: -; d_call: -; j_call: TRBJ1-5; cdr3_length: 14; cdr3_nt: TGTGCCAGCAGTGACGGGACCCGGGGGCAGCCCCAGCATTTT; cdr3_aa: CASSDGTRGQPQHF
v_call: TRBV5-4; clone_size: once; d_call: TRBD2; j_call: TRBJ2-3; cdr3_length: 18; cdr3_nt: TGTGCCAGCAGCTCGGCCGGGCGACTAGCGGGAGGGCCAGATACGCAGTATTTT; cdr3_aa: CASSSAGRLAGGPDTQYF
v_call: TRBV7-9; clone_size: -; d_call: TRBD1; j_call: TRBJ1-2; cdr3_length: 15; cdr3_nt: TGTGCCAGCACCACCCCGGACAGGGAAGGCTATGGCTACACCTTC; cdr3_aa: CASTTPDREGYGYTF
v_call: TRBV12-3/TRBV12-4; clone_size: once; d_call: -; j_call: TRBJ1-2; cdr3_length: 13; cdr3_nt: TGTGCCAGCAGCACGACAGGAAACTATGGCTACACCTTC; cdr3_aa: CASSTTGNYGYTF
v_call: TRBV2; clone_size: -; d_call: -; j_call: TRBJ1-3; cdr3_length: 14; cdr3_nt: TGTGCCAGCAGAACAGGGTTGTCTGGAAACACCATATATTTT; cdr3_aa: CASRTGLSGNTIYF
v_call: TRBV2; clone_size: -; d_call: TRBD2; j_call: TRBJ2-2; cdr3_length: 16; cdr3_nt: TGTGCCAGCAGTGAAGTTCTAGCGGGGGGGATCGGGGAGCTGTTTTTT; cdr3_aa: CASSEVLAGGIGELFF
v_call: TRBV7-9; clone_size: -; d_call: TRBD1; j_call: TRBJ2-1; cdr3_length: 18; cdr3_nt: TGTGCCAGCAGCTTGCAAGCTACTTCAGGGGGCTCCTACAATGAGCAGTTCTTC; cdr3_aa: CASSLQATSGGSYNEQFF
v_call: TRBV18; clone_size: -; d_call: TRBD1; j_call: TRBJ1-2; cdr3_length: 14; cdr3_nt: TGTGCCAGCTCACCAGACAGGGAAGCCTATGGCTACACCTTC; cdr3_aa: CASSPDREAYGYTF
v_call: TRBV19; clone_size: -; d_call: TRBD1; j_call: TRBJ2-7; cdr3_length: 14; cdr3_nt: TGTGCCAGTAGTACGGGACAGGGGGCCTACGAGCAGTACTTC; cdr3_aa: CASSTGQGAYEQYF
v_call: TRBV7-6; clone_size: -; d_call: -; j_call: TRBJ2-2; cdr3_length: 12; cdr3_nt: TGTGCCAGCAGCTTAGTGGGGGGGGAGCTGTTTTTT; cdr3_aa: CASSLVGGELFF
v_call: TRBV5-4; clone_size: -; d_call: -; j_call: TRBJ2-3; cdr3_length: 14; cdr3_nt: TGTGCCAGCAGCTTGGCGGGGGGCGGGGATACGCAGTATTTT; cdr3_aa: CASSLAGGGDTQYF
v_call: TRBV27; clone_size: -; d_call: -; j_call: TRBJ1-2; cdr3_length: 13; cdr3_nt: TGTGCCAGCAGTCCAATCAGGAGCTATGGCTACACCTTC; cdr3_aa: CASSPIRSYGYTF
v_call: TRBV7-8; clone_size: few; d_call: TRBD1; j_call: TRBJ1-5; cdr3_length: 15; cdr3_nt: TGTGCCAGCAGCTTGGCTCAAACAGGGGATCAGCCCCAGCATTTT; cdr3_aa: CASSLAQTGDQPQHF
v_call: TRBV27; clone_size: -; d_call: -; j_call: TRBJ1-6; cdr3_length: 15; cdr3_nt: TGTGCCAGCAGTTTCTCGGGGGACGGTAATTCACCCCTCCACTTT; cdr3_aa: CASSFSGDGNSPLHF
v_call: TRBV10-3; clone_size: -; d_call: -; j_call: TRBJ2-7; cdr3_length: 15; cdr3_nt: TGTGCCATCAGCGACCCCGCAGGCAACTCCTACGAGCAGTACTTC; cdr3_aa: CAISDPAGNSYEQYF
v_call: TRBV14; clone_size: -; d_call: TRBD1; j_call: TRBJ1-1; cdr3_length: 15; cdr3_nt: TGTGCCAGCAGCCTAAGGACAGGGGGTAGCACTGAAGCTTTCTTT; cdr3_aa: CASSLRTGGSTEAFF
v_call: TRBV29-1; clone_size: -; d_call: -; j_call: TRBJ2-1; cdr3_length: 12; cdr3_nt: TGCAGCGCCGGGAGCTCCTACAATGAGCAGTTCTTC; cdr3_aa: CSAGSSYNEQFF
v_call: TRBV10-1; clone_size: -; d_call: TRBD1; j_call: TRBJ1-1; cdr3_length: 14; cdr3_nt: TGCGCCAGCCAGGGGACAGGGCCGAACACTGAAGCTTTCTTT; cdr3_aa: CASQGTGPNTEAFF
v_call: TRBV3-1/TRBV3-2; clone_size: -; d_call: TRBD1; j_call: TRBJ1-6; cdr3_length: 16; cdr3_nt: TGTGCCAGCAGCCAAGGCCTGACAGGGGCAGGATCACCCCTCCACTTT; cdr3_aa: CASSQGLTGAGSPLHF
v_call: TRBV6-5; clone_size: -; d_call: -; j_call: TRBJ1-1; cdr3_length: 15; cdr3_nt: TGTGCCAGCAGAGGAGGGTTTGGTCCTAGCACTGAAGCTTTCTTT; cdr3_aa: CASRGGFGPSTEAFF
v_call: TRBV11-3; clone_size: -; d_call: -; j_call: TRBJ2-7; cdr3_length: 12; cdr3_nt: TGTGCCACCGCCGGGGATTATGACGAGCAGTACTTC; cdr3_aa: CATAGDYDEQYF
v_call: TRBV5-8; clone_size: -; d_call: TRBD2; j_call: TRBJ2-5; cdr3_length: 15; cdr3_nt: TGTGCCAGCAGCCCGGGACTAGCGGGAGGAGAGACCCAGTACTTC; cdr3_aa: CASSPGLAGGETQYF
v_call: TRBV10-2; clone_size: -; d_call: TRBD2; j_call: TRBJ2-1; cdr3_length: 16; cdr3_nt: TGCGCCAGCAGACGAGGAGCTAGCGGGGGGATCGATGAGCAGTTCTTC; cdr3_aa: CASRRGASGGIDEQFF
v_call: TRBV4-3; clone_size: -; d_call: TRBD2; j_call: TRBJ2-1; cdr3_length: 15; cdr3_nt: TGCGCCAGCAGCCAAGTGTCGGGAGGGCCGAGTGAGCAGTTCTTC; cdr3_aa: CASSQVSGGPSEQFF
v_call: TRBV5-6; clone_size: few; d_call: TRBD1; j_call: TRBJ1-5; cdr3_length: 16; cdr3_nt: TGTGCCAGCAGCTCCGTCCTAAACAGGGGGGATCCGCCCCAGCATTTT; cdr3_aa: CASSSVLNRGDPPQHF
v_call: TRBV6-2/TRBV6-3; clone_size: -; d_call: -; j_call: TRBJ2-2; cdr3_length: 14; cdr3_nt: TGTGCCAGCAGCCCGATTCCGGCCGCAGGGGAGCTGTTTTTT; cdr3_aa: CASSPIPAAGELFF
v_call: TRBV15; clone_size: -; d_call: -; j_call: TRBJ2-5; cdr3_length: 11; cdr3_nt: TGTGCCACCAGGGCCGGGGAGACCCAGTACTTC; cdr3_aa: CATRAGETQYF
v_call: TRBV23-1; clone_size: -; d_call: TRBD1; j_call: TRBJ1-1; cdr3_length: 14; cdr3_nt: TGCGCCAGCAGGAACTTAACAGGGGCCACTGAAGCTTTCTTT; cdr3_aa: CASRNLTGATEAFF
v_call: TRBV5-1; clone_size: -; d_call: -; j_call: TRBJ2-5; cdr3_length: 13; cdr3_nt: TGCGCCAGCAGCCCGACAGGGAGGGAGACCCAGTACTTC; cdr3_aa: CASSPTGRETQYF
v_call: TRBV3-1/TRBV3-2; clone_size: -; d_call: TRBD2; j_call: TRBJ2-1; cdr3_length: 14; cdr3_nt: TGTGCCAGCAGCCCGGCGGGGGGGCGCGATGAGCAGTTCTTC; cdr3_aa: CASSPAGGRDEQFF
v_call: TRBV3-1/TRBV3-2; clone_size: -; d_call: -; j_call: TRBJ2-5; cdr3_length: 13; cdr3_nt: TGTGCCAGCAGCCAAGCAGGGGTAGAGACCCAGTACTTC; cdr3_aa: CASSQAGVETQYF
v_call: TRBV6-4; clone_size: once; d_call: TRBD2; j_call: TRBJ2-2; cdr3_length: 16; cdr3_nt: TGTGCCAGCAGTGACGGGGCTAGCGGGGGCCCCGGGGAGCTGTTTTTT; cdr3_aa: CASSDGASGGPGELFF
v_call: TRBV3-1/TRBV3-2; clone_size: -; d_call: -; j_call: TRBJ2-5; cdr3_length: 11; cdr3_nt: TGTGCCAGCAGCCAAGAACGGCTTTCTAACTTC; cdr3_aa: CASSQERLSNF
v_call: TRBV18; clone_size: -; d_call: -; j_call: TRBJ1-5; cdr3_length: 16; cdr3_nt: TGTGCCAGCTCACCAGACCCTGGGCGGGTAAATCAGCCCCAGCATTTT; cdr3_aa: CASSPDPGRVNQPQHF
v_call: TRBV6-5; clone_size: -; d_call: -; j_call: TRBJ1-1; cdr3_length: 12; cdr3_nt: TGTGCCAGCAGTCGCACGGACACTGAAGCTTTCTTT; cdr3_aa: CASSRTDTEAFF
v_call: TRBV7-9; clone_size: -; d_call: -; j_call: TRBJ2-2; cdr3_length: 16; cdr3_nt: TGTGCCAGCAGCCACCTTTTTGGGGACGGCACCGGGGAGCTGTTTTTT; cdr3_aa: CASSHLFGDGTGELFF
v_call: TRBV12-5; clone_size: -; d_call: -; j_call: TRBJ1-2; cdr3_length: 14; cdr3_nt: TGTGCTAGTGGTTTGCCCGACTCTAGGTATGGCTACACCTTC; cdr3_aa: CASGLPDSRYGYTF
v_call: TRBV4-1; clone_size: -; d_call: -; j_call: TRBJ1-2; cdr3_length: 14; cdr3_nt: TGCGCCAGCAGCCAAGATCAGACTAACTATGGCTACACCTTC; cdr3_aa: CASSQDQTNYGYTF
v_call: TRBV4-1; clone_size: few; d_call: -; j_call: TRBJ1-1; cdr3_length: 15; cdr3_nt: TGCGCCAGCAGCCGGTACCGGGACAAAGACACTGAAGCTTTCTTT; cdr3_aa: CASSRYRDKDTEAFF
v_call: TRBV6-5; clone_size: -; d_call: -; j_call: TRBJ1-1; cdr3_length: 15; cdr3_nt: TGTGCCAGCACCAGACTCACAGGCGGAGACACTGAAGCTTTCTTT; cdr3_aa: CASTRLTGGDTEAFF
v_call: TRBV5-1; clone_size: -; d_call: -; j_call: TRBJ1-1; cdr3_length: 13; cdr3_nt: TGCGCCAGCAGCTTACATGATAACACTGAAGCTTTCTTT; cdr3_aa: CASSLHDNTEAFF
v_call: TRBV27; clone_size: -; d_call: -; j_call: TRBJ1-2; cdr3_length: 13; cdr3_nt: TGTGCCAGCAGTTTATATTGGGGGGATGGCTACACCTTC; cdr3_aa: CASSLYWGDGYTF
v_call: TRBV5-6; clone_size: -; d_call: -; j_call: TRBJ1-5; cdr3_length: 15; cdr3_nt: TGTGCCAGCAGCTTGTTCACACCTAGCCCTCAGCCCCAGCATTTT; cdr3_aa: CASSLFTPSPQPQHF
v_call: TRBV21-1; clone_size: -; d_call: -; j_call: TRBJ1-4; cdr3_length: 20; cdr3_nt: TGTGCCAGCAGCAAAGGGTGGTCGGGCAGGGGGCCCGCAACTAATGAAAAACTGTTTTTT; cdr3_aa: CASSKGWSGRGPATNEKLFF
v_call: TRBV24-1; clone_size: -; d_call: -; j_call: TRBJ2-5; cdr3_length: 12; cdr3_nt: TGTGCCACCAGTGACGGCGAAGGGACCCAGTACTTC; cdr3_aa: CATSDGEGTQYF
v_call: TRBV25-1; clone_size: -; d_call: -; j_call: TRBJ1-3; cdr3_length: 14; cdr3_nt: TGTGCCAGCAGTCGAACCGGGACCGGAAACACCATATATTTT; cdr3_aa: CASSRTGTGNTIYF
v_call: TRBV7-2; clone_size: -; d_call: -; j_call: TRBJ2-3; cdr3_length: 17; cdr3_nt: TGTGCCAGCAGCATTCCCGGGTTGGGCCAAGGCACAGATACGCAGTATTTT; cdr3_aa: CASSIPGLGQGTDTQYF
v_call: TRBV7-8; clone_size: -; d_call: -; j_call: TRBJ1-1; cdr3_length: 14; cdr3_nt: TGTGCCAGCAGCTTACCGGGCAGGGTCCCTGAAGCTTTCTTT; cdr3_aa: CASSLPGRVPEAFF
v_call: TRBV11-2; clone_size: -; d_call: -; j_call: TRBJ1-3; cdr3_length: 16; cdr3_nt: TGTGCCAGCAGCTTCCCCCCCGGGGGAGCAGGAAACACCATATATTTT; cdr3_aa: CASSFPPGGAGNTIYF
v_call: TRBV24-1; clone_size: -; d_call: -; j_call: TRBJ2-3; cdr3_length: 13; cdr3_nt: TGTGCCACCAGTGAACGCTCCGGGGATACGCAGTATTTT; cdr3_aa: CATSERSGDTQYF
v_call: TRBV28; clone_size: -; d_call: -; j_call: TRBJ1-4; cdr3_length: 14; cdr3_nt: TGTGCCAGCAGTGAGTCCGGGCCCTATGAAAAACTGTTTTTT; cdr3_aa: CASSESGPYEKLFF
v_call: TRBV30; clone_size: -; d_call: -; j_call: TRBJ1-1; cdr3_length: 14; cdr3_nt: TGTGCCTGGAGTGTAGGGGGGAAGAACACTGAAGCTTTCTTT; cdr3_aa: CAWSVGGKNTEAFF